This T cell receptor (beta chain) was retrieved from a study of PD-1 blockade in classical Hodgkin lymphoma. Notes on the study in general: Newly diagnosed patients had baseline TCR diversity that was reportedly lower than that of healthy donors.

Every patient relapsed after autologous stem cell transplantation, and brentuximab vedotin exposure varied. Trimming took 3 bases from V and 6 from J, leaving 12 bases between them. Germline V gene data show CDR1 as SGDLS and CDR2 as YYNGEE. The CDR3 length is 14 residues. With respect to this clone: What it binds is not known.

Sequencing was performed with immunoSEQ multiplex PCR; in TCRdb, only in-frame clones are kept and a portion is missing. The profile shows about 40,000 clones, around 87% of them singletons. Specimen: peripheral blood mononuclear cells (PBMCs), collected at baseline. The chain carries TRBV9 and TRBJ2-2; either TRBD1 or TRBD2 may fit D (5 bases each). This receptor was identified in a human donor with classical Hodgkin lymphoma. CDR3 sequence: CASSAGGWAGELFF. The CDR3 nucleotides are TGTGCCAGCAGCGCTGGGGGTTGGGCCGGGGAGCTGTTTTTT.